This TCR beta chain stems from a study of cytomegalovirus exposure and HLA in healthy donors. Findings and limits, study-wide: In a later analysis, common viral pathogens appeared linked to several of the most significant clusters.

The PCR employed 60 Vbeta primers together with 13 Jbeta primers. Some clones are missing from TCRdb's copy, which holds only in-frame ones; the method was immunoSEQ multiplex PCR. The sample consists of some 200,000 clones, around 75% of them appearing once. This clone was recorded only once. Its antigen is undetermined. With V trimmed by 2 bases and J by 0 bases, 9 bases remained unmatched. The CDR3 runs to 17 residues. From germline, CDR1 is MGHRA and CDR2 YSYEKL. The specimen was PBMCs. The rearrangement uses TRBV4-1 and TRBJ1-2, with 7 bases identical to TRBD1. This TCR came from a woman in her 30s in good health and CMV-seronegative. In DNA, the CDR3 is TGCGCCAGCAGCCAACCGGGGGGGGACAGCGCTAACTATGGCTACACCTTC. Its protein is CASSQPGGDSANYGYTF.